This T cell receptor beta chain appears in the sequencing data of a study of cytomegalovirus exposure and HLA in healthy donors. The PCR had 60 Vbeta and 13 Jbeta primers. The protocol was immunoSEQ multiplex PCR, while the TCRdb copy is restricted to in-frame clones and leaves out a portion. The table shows 75,000 to 90,000 clones, with around a tenth occurring only once. V dropped 11 bases and J dropped 7; count of bases not matched to a gene: 4. CDR3 length: 12 amino acids. CDR1 is ENHRY, CDR2 SYGVKD, per germline. Findings of the study overall: Three of the chains that were CMV-associated were confirmed in vitro to be specific for CMV antigens.

This clone was detected only a few times. Its antigen is unknown. Nominally healthy donors were sampled, though unrecorded immune exposures were likely. The source of this sequence is a man aged 55 to 70 in good health and CMV-seropositive. The V gene is TRBV10-3, the J gene TRBJ2-2, with TRBD1 matching over 10 bases. Specimen: PBMCs. This chain's CDR3 is CAGRTGGGELFF. CDR3 nucleotides: TGTGCCGGAAGGACAGGGGGCGGGGAGCTGTTTTTT.